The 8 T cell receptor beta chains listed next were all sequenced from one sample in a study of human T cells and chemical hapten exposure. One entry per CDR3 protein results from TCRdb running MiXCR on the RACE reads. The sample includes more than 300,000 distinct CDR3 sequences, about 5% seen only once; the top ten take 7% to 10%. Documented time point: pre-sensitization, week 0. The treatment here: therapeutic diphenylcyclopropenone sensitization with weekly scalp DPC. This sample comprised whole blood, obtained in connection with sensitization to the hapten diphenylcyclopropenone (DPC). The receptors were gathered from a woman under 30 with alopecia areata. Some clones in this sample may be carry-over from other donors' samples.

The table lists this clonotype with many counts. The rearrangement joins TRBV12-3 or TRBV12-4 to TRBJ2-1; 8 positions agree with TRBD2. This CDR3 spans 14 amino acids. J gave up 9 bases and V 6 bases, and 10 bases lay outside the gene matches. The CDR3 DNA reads TGTGCCAGCAGAGCGGGGGAGTCGGTTATTGAGCAGTTCTTC. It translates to CASRAGESVIEQFF.

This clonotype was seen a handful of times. CDR3 sequence: CASSAYRGEADTQYF. The DNA of the CDR3 is TGTGCCAGCAGCGCATACAGGGGTGAGGCAGATACGCAGTATTTT. The chain couples TRBV7-6 to TRBJ2-3; TRBD1 aligns across 7 bases. The CDR3 is 15 amino acids. V was pared by 5 bases and J by 4 bases, with 9 bases of the junction left unmatched. The germline V gene has CDR1 SGHVS and CDR2 FNYEAQ. The complete variable domain, with remaining parts taken from reference TRBV7-6 and TRBJ2-3, reads GAGVSQSPRYKVTKRGQDVALRCDPISGHVSLYWYRQALGQGPEFLTYFNYEAQQDKSGLPNDRFSAERPEGSISTLTIQRTEQRDSAMYRCASSAYRGEADTQYFGPGTRLTVL.

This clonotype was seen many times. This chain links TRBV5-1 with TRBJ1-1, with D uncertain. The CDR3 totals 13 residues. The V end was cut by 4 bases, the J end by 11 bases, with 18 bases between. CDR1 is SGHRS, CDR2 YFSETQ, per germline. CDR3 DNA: TGCGCCAGCAGCCTAACGAAGATGTCCAGGGCTTTCTTT. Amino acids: CASSLTKMSRAFF.

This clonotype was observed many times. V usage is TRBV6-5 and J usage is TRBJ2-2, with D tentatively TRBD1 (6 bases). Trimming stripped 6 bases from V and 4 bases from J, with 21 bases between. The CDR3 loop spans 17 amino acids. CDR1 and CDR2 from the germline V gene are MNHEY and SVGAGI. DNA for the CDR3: TGTGCCAGCAGCCTAACTCATCCGGGGACAACCACCGGGGAGCTGTTTTTT. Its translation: CASSLTHPGTTTGELFF.

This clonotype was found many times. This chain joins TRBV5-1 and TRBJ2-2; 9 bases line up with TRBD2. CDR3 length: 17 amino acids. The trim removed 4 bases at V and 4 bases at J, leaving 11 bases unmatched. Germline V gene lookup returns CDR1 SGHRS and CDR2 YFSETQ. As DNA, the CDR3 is TGCGCCAGCAGCCCTCCGGGACTAGCAGTTGTCACCGGGGAGCTGTTTTTT. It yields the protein CASSPPGLAVVTGELFF. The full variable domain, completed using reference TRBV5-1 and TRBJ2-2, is KAGVTQTPRYLIKTRGQQVTLSCSPISGHRSVSWYQQTPGQGLQFLFEYFSETQRNKGNFPGRFSGRQFSNSRSEMNVSTLELGDSALYLCASSPPGLAVVTGELFFGEGSRLTVL.

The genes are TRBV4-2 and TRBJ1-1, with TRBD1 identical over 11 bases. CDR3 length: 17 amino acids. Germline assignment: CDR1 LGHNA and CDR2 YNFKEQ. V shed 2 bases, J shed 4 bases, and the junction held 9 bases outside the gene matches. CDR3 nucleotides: TGTGCCAGCAGCCAACCTGGACAGGGGGCGATGGGCACTGAAGCTTTCTTT. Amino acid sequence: CASSQPGQGAMGTEAFF.

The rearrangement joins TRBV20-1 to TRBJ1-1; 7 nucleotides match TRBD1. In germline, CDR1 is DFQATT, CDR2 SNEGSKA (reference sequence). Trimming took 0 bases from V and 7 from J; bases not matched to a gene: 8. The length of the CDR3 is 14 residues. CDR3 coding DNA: TGCAGTGCTAGAGATTTAGGACAGGAGGATGAAGCTTTCTTT. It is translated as CSARDLGQEDEAFF.

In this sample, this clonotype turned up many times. The CDR3 nucleotides read TGTGCCAGCGGGACTAGCGGGGGGGCCCAAGAGACCCAGTACTTC. It encodes CASGTSGGAQETQYF. This chain uses TRBV12-3 or TRBV12-4 with TRBJ2-5; 16 bases align to TRBD2. Trimming at V came to 8 bases and at J to 1 base, leaving 1 base not matched to a gene. This CDR3 has 15 residues.